The 29 T cell receptor beta chains reported below all come from one sample, sequenced in a study of blood T cell repertoires in COVID-19. TCRdb's table, derived via immunoSEQ multiplex PCR, lists solely in-frame clones and lacks some. The table includes about 180,000 clones, about 78% detected once. The sample comprised PBMCs or T cells enriched from blood (not recorded which). The receptor source for this set is a woman aged 50 to 60 who had recovered from COVID-19.

The CDR3 DNA follows: TGTGCCAGCAGCGTAGTTATGTACATATCCCACTACGAGCAGTACTTC. Residues: CASSVVMYISHYEQYF. The chain uses TRBV9 and TRBJ2-7; D is uncertain. Germline lookup yields CDR1 SGDLS and CDR2 YYNGEE. This CDR3 has 16 amino acids. The ends were cut back, 0 bases at V and 3 bases at J, with 16 bases in the middle. Filled out from reference TRBV9 and TRBJ2-7, the complete variable domain reads DSGVTQTPKHLITATGQRVTLRCSPRSGDLSVYWYQQSLDQGLQFLIQYYNGEERAKGNILERFSAQQFPDLHSELNLSSLELGDSALYFCASSVVMYISHYEQYFGPGTRLTVT.

This clone was seen once. V is TRBV5-1 and J is TRBJ2-1; 9 bases line up with TRBD2. The CDR3 covers 14 residues. The ends lost 7 bases at V and 2 bases at J; junction bases unmatched: 4. Germline lookup yields CDR1 SGHRS and CDR2 YFSETQ. The CDR3 spells CASHSGSAYNEQFF. The CDR3 nucleotides read TGCGCCAGCCATAGCGGGAGCGCCTACAATGAGCAGTTCTTC.

CDR3 sequence: CASRSPQAGGGKTQYF. Here the CDR3 DNA reads TGTGCCAGCCGCTCCCCCCAAGCGGGAGGTGGGAAGACCCAGTACTTC. V and J are TRBV27 and TRBJ2-5; 9 nucleotides agree with TRBD2. With V trimmed by 8 bases and J by 6 bases, 16 bases remained unmatched. The CDR3 consists of 16 residues. Germline loops: CDR1 MNHEY, CDR2 SMNVEV (reference sequence).

CDR3 nucleotide sequence: TGTGCCAGTAGTTCCCCCGGGGGGGTTAGCAATCAGCCCCAGCATTTT. This codes for CASSSPGGVSNQPQHF. The gene calls are TRBV19 and TRBJ1-5, with D tentatively TRBD1 (5 bases). Germline CDR1 LNHDA, CDR2 SQIVND (reference sequence). The CDR3 covers 16 residues. The V and J ends lost 5 bases and 0 bases respectively, with 14 bases between them. Filled out from reference TRBV19 and TRBJ1-5, the complete variable domain reads DGGITQSPKYLFRKEGQNVTLSCEQNLNHDAMYWYRQDPGQGLRLIYYSQIVNDFQKGDIAEGYSVSREKKESFPLTVTSAQKNPTAFYLCASSSPGGVSNQPQHFGDGTRLSIL.

The V and J genes are TRBV29-1 and TRBJ2-7; perhaps TRBD1 as D (6 bases). The CDR3 loop spans 13 amino acids. V was cut by 6 bases and J by 6 bases, with 18 bases left in between. Germline CDR1 SQVTM, CDR2 ANQGSEA. For the CDR3, the DNA is TGCAGCGTGCAGGGGCCCCGGCCGGCCGAGCAGTACTTC. Amino acids: CSVQGPRPAEQYF.

The chain recombines TRBV5-1 with TRBJ2-7; 8 bases fit TRBD1. Losses at the gene ends were 3 bases for V and 0 bases for J; bases not matched to a gene: 8. CDR3 length: 16 residues. The germline V gene has CDR1 SGHRS and CDR2 YFSETQ. The CDR3 DNA reads TGCGCCAGCAGCTCTGCCCCGACAGGGGCCTCCTACGAGCAGTACTTC. Protein: CASSSAPTGASYEQYF.

The rearrangement uses TRBV28 and TRBJ2-1, with D perhaps TRBD2 (5 bases). The CDR3 loop spans 15 amino acids. V gave up 6 bases and J gave up 0 bases, with 12 bases separating them. Germline V gene data show CDR1 as MDHEN and CDR2 as SYDVKM. The DNA of the CDR3 is TGTGCCAGCAGGGAGGACTCAAGCTCCTACAATGAGCAGTTCTTC. Its translation is CASREDSSSYNEQFF.

The chain employs TRBV29-1 and TRBJ2-3, with a tentative D call TRBD2 (7 bases). The CDR3 length is 13 residues. Trimming took off 7 bases at V and 3 bases at J, with 14 bases between the two ends. Germline V gene data show CDR1 as SQVTM and CDR2 as ANQGSEA. CDR3 sequence reads: CSGRRGGTDTQYF. DNA of the CDR3: TGCAGCGGCCGTAGGGGGGGAACAGATACGCAGTATTTT.

The J gene is TRBJ2-7, the V gene TRBV19, with unresolved D. V lost 5 bases, J lost 0 bases, and 8 bases lay in between. This CDR3 has 13 residues. Germline V gene lookup returns CDR1 LNHDA and CDR2 SQIVND (reference sequence). The CDR3 is CASSLGYSYEQYF. CDR3 bases: TGTGCCAGTAGTTTGGGCTACTCCTACGAGCAGTACTTC.

This clone appeared once. The chain joins TRBV18 to TRBJ2-2; a possible D gene is TRBD1 (6 bases). V shed 3 bases and J shed 0 bases, with 8 bases lying between them. Germline V gene lookup returns CDR1 KGHSH and CDR2 LQKENI. CDR3 length equals 15 residues. The CDR3 nucleotides are TGTGCCAGCTCACCCCGGACAGCGAACACCGGGGAGCTGTTTTTT. It specifies CASSPRTANTGELFF.

V is TRBV19 and J is TRBJ1-5; possible D gene TRBD1, 6 bases. CDR1 is LNHDA and CDR2 is SQIVND in the germline V gene (reference sequence). The ends were cut back, 5 bases at V and 7 bases at J, with 15 bases in the middle. The CDR3 contains 14 residues. The CDR3 reads CASSSRGGNQPQHF. CDR3 DNA sequence: TGTGCCAGTAGTTCCAGGGGAGGGAACCAGCCCCAGCATTTT.

V is TRBV15 and J is TRBJ1-5, with 11 positions matching TRBD1. The junction had 2 bases not matched to a gene; V was cut back by 1 base and J by 6 bases. This CDR3 is 15 amino acids long. Germline CDR1 and CDR2: LNHNV and YYDKDF (reference sequence). DNA of the CDR3: TGTGCCACCAGCAGAGGGACAGGGGGCGGTCAGCCCCAGCATTTT. Its translation: CATSRGTGGGQPQHF.

This chain links TRBV28 with TRBJ1-2; D ambiguous. Trimming cost V 6 bases and J 2 bases, with 16 bases left between them. The CDR3 length is 15 residues. Germline-derived CDR1 and CDR2 are MDHEN and SYDVKM. The CDR3 is CASSLSYRGNYGYTF. DNA for the CDR3: TGTGCCAGCAGCCTTTCCTATCGAGGAAACTATGGCTACACCTTC.

The rearrangement joins TRBV6-2 or TRBV6-3 to TRBJ2-7; the D is unclear. V was clipped by 4 bases and J by 2 bases, with 15 bases between them. CDR1 is MNHEY and CDR2 is SVGEGT in the germline V gene. This CDR3 contains 15 residues. CDR3 in amino acids: CASSSHVSGTYEQYF. CDR3 DNA sequence: TGTGCCAGCAGTTCCCACGTTTCAGGCACCTACGAGCAGTACTTC.

The chain recombines TRBV5-1 with TRBJ1-6; 7 nucleotides match TRBD1. The CDR3 is made up of 16 amino acids. Germline V gene data show CDR1 as SGHRS and CDR2 as YFSETQ. The junction had 2 bases not matched to a gene; V was cut back by 2 bases and J by 0 bases. CDR3 residues: CASSFGTASYNSPLHF. As DNA, the CDR3 is TGCGCCAGCAGCTTCGGGACAGCCTCCTATAATTCACCCCTCCACTTT.

This chain joins TRBV10-2 and TRBJ1-1; 8 bases align to TRBD1. The CDR3 length is 16 residues. After removal of 8 bases from V and 0 bases from J, the junction contained 11 bases not matched to a gene. Germline CDR1 is WSHSY and CDR2 is SAAADI. The chain's CDR3 is CASGGPRDRMNTEAFF. The CDR3, as DNA: TGCGCCAGCGGAGGGCCGCGGGACAGGATGAACACTGAAGCTTTCTTT.

This chain joins TRBV4-1 and TRBJ2-5; 10 nucleotides match TRBD2. This CDR3 spans 16 amino acids. The V segment lost 4 bases and the J segment 4 bases; nucleotides outside the gene matches: 9. Germline assignment: CDR1 MGHRA and CDR2 YSYEKL. CDR3 bases: TGCGCCAGCAGCCGCCAGCTAGCGGGAGTCAGAGAGACCCAGTACTTC. It yields the protein CASSRQLAGVRETQYF.

This clone was counted a few times. The chain combines TRBV3-1 (or the pseudogene TRBV3-2) with TRBJ1-2, with D unclear. The CDR3 runs to 14 residues. The V end was cut by 9 bases, the J end by 2 bases, with 16 bases between. Germline V CDR1 and CDR2: LGHDT, YNNKEL (reference sequence). The CDR3 nucleotides are TGTGCCAGTCGTCTTCGGGAGAAAAACTATGGCTACACCTTC. Translated, it gives CASRLREKNYGYTF.

V and J are TRBV7-9 and TRBJ2-7; perhaps TRBD2 as D (5 bases). Judging by the DNA end, TRBJ2-1 fits better; the J call may be wrong. Looked up from germline, CDR1 is SEHNR and CDR2 is FQNEAQ (reference sequence). The CDR3 loop spans 15 amino acids. The chain's CDR3 is CASSLDLGSWDEQFF. The CDR3 DNA sequence: TGTGCCAGCAGCTTAGATCTGGGGAGCTGGGATGAGCAGTTCTTC.

This clone showed up just once. The chain uses TRBV7-3 and TRBJ2-1, with D hard to call. The CDR3 loop spans 16 amino acids. Trimming took off 2 bases at V and 2 bases at J, with 13 bases between the two ends. Germline V lookup: CDR1 SGHTA, CDR2 FQGTGA. As DNA, the CDR3 is TGTGCCAGCAGCTTAGGGCACTCATCCACCTACAATGAGCAGTTCTTC. Residues: CASSLGHSSTYNEQFF.

The chain joins TRBV28 to TRBJ1-1; D remains unclear. Germline V lookup: CDR1 MDHEN, CDR2 SYDVKM. Trimming took 1 base from V and 6 from J, leaving 9 bases between them. The CDR3 runs to 13 residues. CDR3 in amino acids: CASSLYELAEAFF. The CDR3 region has the DNA TGTGCCAGCAGTTTATACGAGTTAGCTGAAGCTTTCTTT.

The J gene is TRBJ1-4, the V gene TRBV10-3; D is ambiguous. The CDR3 runs to 13 residues. Germline V gene lookup returns CDR1 ENHRY and CDR2 SYGVKD. The V and J ends lost 6 bases and 11 bases respectively, with 16 bases between them. The DNA for the CDR3 is TGTGCCATCAGCCAGGACCGATCGGGGAAACTGTTTTTT. Translation gives CAISQDRSGKLFF.

The rearrangement joins TRBV30 to TRBJ2-1, with TRBD2 identical over 9 bases. Per the germline V gene, CDR1 is GTSNPN and CDR2 is SVGIG (reference sequence). The CDR3 runs 14 residues. V was clipped by 3 bases and J by 8 bases; unmatched bases: 8. The CDR3 region has the DNA TGTGCCTGGAGAGCTAGCGGGAAGGGGTATGAGCAGTTCTTC. Protein sequence: CAWRASGKGYEQFF.

In this sample, this clone turned up once. The rearrangement joins TRBV7-6 to TRBJ1-3; 9 bases are a match to TRBD1. CDR3 length: 16 residues. The germline gives CDR1 SGHVS, CDR2 FNYEAQ. Unmatched junction bases numbered 9, after V lost 5 bases and J lost 4 bases. The CDR3 sequence: CASSIFPGQGGNTIYF. For the CDR3, the DNA is TGTGCCAGCAGCATATTTCCGGGACAGGGAGGAAACACCATATATTTT.

The CDR3 bases are TGTGCCAGCAGCTTAGGGGGACTCAGAAATGAAAAACTGTTTTTT. This codes for CASSLGGLRNEKLFF. This rearrangement joins TRBV7-2 to TRBJ1-4; the D gene is possibly TRBD1 (5 bases). The CDR3 contains 15 residues. Germline loops: CDR1 SGHTA, CDR2 FQGNSA. V was trimmed by 1 base and J by 5 bases, leaving 11 bases between them.

J is TRBJ2-3 and V is TRBV7-3, with D perhaps matching TRBD2 (5 bases). The CDR3 consists of 15 residues. Germline V gene lookup returns CDR1 SGHTA and CDR2 FQGTGA. V gave up 6 bases and J gave up 2 bases, with 15 bases separating them. In DNA form, the CDR3 reads TGTGCCAGCAGACGCGGGCTAGCAGACACAGATACGCAGTATTTT. This codes for CASRRGLADTDTQYF.

The rearrangement joins TRBV10-2 to TRBJ1-2, with TRBD1 matching 8 bases. The V segment lost 3 bases and the J segment 4 bases; nucleotides outside the gene matches: 1. The CDR3 covers 13 residues. The V gene's germline CDR1 is WSHSY and CDR2 SAAADI. The CDR3 region has the DNA TGCGCCAGCAGTGAAGGACAGGGCTATGGCTACACCTTC. Protein product: CASSEGQGYGYTF.

This rearrangement joins TRBV24-1 to TRBJ2-7; D is perhaps TRBD2 (5 bases). The CDR3 covers 14 residues. V dropped 4 bases and J dropped 9 bases, with 18 bases sitting between them. CDR1 and CDR2 (germline): KGHDR, SFDVKD. CDR3: CATSETGMTAGQYF. DNA of the CDR3: TGTGCCACCAGTGAAACGGGGATGACCGCCGGGCAGTACTTC.

The chain couples TRBV11-2 to TRBJ2-1; unclear D gene. CDR3 length equals 13 residues. Looked up from germline, CDR1 is SGHAT and CDR2 is FQNNGV. V was trimmed by 1 base and J by 4 bases, leaving 5 bases between them. CDR3 bases: TGTGCCAGCAGCTTAGCCCAGTACAATGAGCAGTTCTTC. Translated, it gives CASSLAQYNEQFF.